This T cell receptor beta chain was documented in a study of T cell responses to AZD1222 COVID-19 vaccine. To note about this clone: Its target is unknown.

This CDR3 contains 16 residues. CDR1 SGHVS and CDR2 FQNEAQ come from the germline V gene. Trimming shortened V by 1 base and J by 7 bases, and 16 bases separated the two germline ends. Assay: immunoSEQ multiplex PCR; the TCRdb copy retains only in-frame clones and omits some. This table holds just over 150,000 clones, approximately 90% found once. Study conclusions and caveats: Breadth and depth of Spike-specific TCRs rose after two AZD1222 doses.

The sample in question was peripheral blood, obtained on day 0 of AZD1222 vaccination. The clonotype was recovered from an adult in good health. This chain joins TRBV7-8 and TRBJ1-4; tentative D call: TRBD1 (5 bases). The chain's CDR3 is CASSLGLFGTGEKLFF. In nucleotides, the CDR3 is TGTGCCAGCAGCTTAGGTCTTTTCGGGACGGGTGAAAAACTGTTTTTT.